This T cell receptor (beta chain) came from a study of chemoradiotherapy in HPV16-positive cancers. The CDR3 is made up of 17 amino acids. V lost 2 bases and J lost 0; bases outside the gene matches: 11. Per germline, CDR1 SGHKS and CDR2 YYEKEE (reference sequence). The sample holds one count of this clone. Antigen unknown. Using immunoSEQ multiplex PCR, the repertoire was profiled, and TCRdb retains in-frame clones only, with some absent. The table records about 11,000 clones, 75% of them present only once. Notes on the study in general: During treatment, candidate HPV-specific clones and E7-related motifs expanded in tumor. HPV-specific T cells were functionally defined from only a couple of HPV16-positive patients.

The chain recombines TRBV5-5 with TRBJ2-7; 7 nucleotides agree with TRBD1. The sample was acquired from a patient who underwent chemoradiotherapy. The receptor was derived from a human donor with HPV-associated anogenital cancer. The CDR3 spells CASSFLSGTAASYEQYF. Here the CDR3 DNA reads TGTGCCAGCAGCTTCCTCTCCGGGACAGCTGCCTCCTACGAGCAGTACTTC.